The 3 T cell receptor beta chains below were found in one sample sequenced in a study of cytomegalovirus exposure and HLA in healthy donors. A multiplex PCR was run with 60 Vbeta primers and 13 Jbeta primers. This table comes from immunoSEQ multiplex PCR, and its TCRdb copy is limited to in-frame clones, with some not included. The sample lists around 110,000 clones, 50% to 70% occurring once. Sequencing was carried out using PBMCs. The receptors were sampled from a middle-aged woman in good health and CMV-seropositive.

This clone was counted once. This sequence joins TRBV6-6 and TRBJ2-1, with D tentatively TRBD1 (6 bases). Germline loops: CDR1 MNHNY, CDR2 SVGAGI (reference sequence). The CDR3 loop spans 14 amino acids. The V end lost 2 bases, the J end lost 6 bases, and 11 bases lay between the germline ends. CDR3 in amino acids: CASSYGQGSNEQFF. In DNA form, the CDR3 reads TGTGCCAGCAGTTACGGGCAGGGGAGCAATGAGCAGTTCTTC.

This chain links TRBV9 with TRBJ1-4; D is uncertain. Trimming removed 0 bases at V and 4 bases at J, with 16 bases between. This CDR3 is built from 17 residues. CDR1 SGDLS and CDR2 YYNGEE come from the germline V gene. CDR3: CASSVGVVGGDNEKLFF. CDR3 nucleotide sequence: TGTGCCAGCAGCGTAGGGGTTGTCGGCGGAGATAATGAAAAACTGTTTTTT.

The chain uses TRBV19 and TRBJ2-1; D gene ambiguous. This CDR3 contains 16 residues. V lost 0 bases to trimming and J lost 3 bases, with 12 bases between them. Per germline, CDR1 LNHDA and CDR2 SQIVND (reference sequence). CDR3 sequence: CASSIDGLGFYNEQFF. CDR3 nucleotide sequence: TGTGCCAGTAGTATAGATGGTCTAGGTTTCTACAATGAGCAGTTCTTC.